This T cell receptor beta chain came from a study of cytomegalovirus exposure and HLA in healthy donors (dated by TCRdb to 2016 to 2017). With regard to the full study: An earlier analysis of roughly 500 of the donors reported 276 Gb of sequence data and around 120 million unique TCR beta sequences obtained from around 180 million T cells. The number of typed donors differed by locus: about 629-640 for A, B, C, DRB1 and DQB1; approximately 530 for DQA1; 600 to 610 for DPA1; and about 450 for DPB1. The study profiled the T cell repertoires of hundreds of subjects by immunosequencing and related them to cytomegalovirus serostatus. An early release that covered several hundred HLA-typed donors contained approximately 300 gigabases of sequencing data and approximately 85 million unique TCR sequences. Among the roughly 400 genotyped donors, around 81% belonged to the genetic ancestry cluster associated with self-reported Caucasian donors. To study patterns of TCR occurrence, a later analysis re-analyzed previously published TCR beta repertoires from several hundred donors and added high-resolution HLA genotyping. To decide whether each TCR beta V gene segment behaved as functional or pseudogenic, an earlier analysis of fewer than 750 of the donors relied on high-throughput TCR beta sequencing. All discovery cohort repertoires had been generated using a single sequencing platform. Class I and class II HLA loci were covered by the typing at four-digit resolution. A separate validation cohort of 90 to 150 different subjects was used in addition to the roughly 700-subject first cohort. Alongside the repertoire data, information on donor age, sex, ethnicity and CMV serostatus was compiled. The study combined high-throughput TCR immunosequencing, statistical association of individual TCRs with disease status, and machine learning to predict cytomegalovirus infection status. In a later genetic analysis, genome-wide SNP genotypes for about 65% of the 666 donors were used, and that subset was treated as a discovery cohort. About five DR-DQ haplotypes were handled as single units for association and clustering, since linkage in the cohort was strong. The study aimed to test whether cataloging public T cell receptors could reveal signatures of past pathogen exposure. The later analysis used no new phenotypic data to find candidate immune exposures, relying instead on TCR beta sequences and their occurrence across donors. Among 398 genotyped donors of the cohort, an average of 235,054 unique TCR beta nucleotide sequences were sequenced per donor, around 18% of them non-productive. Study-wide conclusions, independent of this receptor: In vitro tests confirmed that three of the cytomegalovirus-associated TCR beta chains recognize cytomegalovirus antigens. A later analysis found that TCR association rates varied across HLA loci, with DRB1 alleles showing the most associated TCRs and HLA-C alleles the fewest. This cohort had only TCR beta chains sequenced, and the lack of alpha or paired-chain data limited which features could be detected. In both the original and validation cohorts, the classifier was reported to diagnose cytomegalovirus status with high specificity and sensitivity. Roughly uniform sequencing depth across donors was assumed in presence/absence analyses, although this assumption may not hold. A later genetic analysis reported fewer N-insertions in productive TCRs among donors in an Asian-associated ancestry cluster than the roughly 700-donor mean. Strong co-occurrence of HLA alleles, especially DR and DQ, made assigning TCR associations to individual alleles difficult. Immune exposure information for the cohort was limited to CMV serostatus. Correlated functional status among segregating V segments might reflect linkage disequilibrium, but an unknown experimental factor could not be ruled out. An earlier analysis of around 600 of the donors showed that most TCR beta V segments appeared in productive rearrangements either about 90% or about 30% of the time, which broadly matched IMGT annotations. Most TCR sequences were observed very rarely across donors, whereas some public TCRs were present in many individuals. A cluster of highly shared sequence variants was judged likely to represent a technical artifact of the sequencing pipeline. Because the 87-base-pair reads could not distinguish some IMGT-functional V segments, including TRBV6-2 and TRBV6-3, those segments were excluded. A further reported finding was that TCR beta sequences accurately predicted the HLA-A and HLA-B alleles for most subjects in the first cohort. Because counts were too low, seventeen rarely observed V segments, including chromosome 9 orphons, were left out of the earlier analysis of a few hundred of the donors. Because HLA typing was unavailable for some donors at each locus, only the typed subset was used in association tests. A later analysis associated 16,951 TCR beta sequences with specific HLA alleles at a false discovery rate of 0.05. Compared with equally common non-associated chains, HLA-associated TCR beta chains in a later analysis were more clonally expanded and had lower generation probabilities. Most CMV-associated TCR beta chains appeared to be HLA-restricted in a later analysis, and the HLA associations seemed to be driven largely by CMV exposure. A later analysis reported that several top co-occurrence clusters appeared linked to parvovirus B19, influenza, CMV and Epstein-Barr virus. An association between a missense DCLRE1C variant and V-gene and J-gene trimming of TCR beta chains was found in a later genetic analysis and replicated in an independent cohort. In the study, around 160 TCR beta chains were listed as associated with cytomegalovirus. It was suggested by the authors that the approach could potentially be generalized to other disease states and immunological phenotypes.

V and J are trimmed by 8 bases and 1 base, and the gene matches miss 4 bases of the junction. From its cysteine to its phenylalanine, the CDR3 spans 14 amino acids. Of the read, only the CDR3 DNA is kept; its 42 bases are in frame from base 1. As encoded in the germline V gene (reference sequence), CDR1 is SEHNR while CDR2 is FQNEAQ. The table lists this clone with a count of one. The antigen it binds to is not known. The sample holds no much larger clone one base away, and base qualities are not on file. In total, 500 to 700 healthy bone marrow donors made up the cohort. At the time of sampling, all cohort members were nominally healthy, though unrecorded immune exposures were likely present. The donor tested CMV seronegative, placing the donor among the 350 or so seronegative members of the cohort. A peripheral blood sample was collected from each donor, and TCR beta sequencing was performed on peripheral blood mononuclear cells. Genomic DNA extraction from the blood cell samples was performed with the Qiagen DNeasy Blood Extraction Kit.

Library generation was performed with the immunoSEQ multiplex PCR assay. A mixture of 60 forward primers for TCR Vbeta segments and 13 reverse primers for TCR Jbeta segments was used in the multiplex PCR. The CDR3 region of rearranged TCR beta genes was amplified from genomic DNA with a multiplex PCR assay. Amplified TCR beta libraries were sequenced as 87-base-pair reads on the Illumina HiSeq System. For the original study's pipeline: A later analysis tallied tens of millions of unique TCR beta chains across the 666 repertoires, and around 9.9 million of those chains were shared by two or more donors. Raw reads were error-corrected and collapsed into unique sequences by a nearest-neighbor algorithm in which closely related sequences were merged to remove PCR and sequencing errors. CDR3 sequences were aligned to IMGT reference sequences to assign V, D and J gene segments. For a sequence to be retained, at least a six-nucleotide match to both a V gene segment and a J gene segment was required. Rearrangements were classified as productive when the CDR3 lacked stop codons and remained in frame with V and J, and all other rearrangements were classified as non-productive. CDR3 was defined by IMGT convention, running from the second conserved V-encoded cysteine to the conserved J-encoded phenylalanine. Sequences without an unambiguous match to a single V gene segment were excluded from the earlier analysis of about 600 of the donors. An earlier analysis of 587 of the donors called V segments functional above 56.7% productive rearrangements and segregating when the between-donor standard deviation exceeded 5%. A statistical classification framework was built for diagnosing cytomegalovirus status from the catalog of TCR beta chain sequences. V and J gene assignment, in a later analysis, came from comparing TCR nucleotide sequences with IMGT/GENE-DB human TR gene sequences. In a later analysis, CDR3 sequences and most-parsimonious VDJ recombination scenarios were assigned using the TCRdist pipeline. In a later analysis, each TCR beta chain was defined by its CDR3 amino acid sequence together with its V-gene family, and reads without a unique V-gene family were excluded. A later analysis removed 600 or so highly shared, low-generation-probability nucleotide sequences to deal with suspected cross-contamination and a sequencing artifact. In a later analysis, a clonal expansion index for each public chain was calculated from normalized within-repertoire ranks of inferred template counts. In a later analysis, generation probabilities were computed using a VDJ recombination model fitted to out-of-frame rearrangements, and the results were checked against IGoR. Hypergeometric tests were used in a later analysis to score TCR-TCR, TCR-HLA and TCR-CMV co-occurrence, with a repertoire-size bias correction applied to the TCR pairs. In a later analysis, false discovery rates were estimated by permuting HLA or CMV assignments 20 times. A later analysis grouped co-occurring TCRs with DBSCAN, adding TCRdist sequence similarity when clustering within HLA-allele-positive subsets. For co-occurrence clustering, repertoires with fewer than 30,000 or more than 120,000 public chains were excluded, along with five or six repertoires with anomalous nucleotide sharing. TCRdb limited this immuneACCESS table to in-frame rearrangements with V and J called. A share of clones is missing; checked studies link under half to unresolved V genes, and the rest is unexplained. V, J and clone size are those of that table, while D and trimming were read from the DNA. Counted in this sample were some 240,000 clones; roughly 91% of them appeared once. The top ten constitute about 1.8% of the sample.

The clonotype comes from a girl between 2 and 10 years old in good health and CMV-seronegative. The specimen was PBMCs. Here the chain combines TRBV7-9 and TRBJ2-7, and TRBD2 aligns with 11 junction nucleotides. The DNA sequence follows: TGTGCCAGCCAACTAGCGGGAGAGTCCTACGAGCAGTACTTC. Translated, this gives CASQLAGESYEQYF. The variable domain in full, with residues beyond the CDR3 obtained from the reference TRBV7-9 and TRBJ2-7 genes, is DTGVSQNPRHKITKRGQNVTFRCDPISEHNRLYWYRQTLGQGPEFLTYFQNEAQLEKSRLLSDRFSAERPKGSFSTLEIQRTEQGDSAMYLCASQLAGESYEQYFGPGTRLTVT.